Sequencing of this T cell receptor beta chain was carried out in a study of T cells in Graves' hyperthyroidism and ophthalmopathy. Trimming took off 4 bases at V and 1 base at J, with 6 bases between the two ends. The CDR3 runs 12 residues. CDR1 is SGHRS, CDR2 YFSETQ, per germline. This clonotype has just one count. The TCR beta CDR3 regions underwent amplification using RNA transcripts as the source. Carried out on the TCR CDR3, a first-round RT-PCR used the HTBI primer set. TCRdb passed the multiplex PCR reads through MiXCR, listing each CDR3 protein once. The table has around 600,000 distinct CDR3 sequences, 40% to 55% seen once; the top ten hold less than 9%.

The sequenced sample was peripheral blood or thyroid tissue (not recorded which). The sequence derives from an adult man with Graves' disease, either hyperthyroidism or ophthalmopathy (not recorded which). The chain couples TRBV5-1 to TRBJ2-7; D not certain. CDR3 protein: CASSAESYEQYF. CDR3 DNA sequence: TGCGCCAGCAGCGCCGAGTCCTACGAGCAGTACTTC. Full variable domain (missing parts from reference TRBV5-1 and TRBJ2-7): KAGVTQTPRYLIKTRGQQVTLSCSPISGHRSVSWYQQTPGQGLQFLFEYFSETQRNKGNFPGRFSGRQFSNSRSEMNVSTLELGDSALYLCASSAESYEQYFGPGTRLTVT.